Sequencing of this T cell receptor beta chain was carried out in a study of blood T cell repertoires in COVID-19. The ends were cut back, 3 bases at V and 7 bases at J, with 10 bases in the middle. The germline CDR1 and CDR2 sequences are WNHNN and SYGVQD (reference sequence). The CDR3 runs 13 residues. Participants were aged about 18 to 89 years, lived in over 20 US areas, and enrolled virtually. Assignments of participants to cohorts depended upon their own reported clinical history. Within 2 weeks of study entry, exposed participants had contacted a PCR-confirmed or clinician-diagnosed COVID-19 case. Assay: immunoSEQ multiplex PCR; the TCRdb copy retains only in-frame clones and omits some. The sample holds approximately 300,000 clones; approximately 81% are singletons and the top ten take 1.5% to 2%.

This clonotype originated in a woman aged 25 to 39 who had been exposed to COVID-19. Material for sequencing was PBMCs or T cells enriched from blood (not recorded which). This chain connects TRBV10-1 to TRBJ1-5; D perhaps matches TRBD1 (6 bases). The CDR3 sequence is CASSETGLQPQHF. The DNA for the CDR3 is TGCGCCAGCAGTGAAACAGGGCTACAGCCCCAGCATTTT.